Listed below are T cell receptor beta chains from one sample, sequenced in a study of blood T cell repertoires in COVID-19. The data were produced by immunoSEQ multiplex PCR, yet TCRdb's version contains in-frame clones alone and is incomplete. The data contain some 69,000 clones, 81% of them singletons. Sequenced sample: peripheral blood. The receptors were gathered from a woman aged 70-85 years with acute or convalescent COVID-19. Both conserved end residues are part of each CDR3. D genes are given only for firm matches. Clone size, where shown, is once, few, many, or a class for clones that have expanded.

J gene: TRBJ1-3; D gene: .; clone size: .; CDR3 length: 15; V gene: TRBV9; CDR3 DNA: TGTGCCAGCAGCGTAGAGTCGAGGCAGGGAAACACCATATATTTT; CDR3 protein: CASSVESRQGNTIYF
J gene: TRBJ2-2; D gene: TRBD1; clone size: .; CDR3 length: 15; V gene: TRBV27; CDR3 DNA: TGTGCCAGCAATCCGGGACAGTATCTCACCGGGGAGCTGTTTTTT; CDR3 protein: CASNPGQYLTGELFF
J gene: TRBJ2-3; D gene: .; clone size: .; CDR3 length: 16; V gene: TRBV6-5; CDR3 DNA: TGTGCCAGCAGTTACTCCTCCAGGACTAGCACAGATACGCAGTATTTT; CDR3 protein: CASSYSSRTSTDTQYF
J gene: TRBJ2-7; D gene: TRBD2; clone size: few; CDR3 length: 15; V gene: TRBV7-3; CDR3 DNA: TGTGCCAGCAGCCAATCCGGGACTAGTCCCTACGAGCAGTACTTC; CDR3 protein: CASSQSGTSPYEQYF
J gene: TRBJ1-2; D gene: TRBD1; clone size: .; CDR3 length: 16; V gene: TRBV28; CDR3 DNA: TGTGCCAGCAGTTTTGGGTTCCTAGGACAGGGAAGTGACTACACCTTC; CDR3 protein: CASSFGFLGQGSDYTF
J gene: TRBJ2-1; D gene: TRBD1; clone size: few; CDR3 length: 13; V gene: TRBV12-3/TRBV12-4; CDR3 DNA: TGTGCCAGCAGTACCAGGGGGCACAATGAGCAGTTCTTC; CDR3 protein: CASSTRGHNEQFF
J gene: TRBJ1-1; D gene: .; clone size: .; CDR3 length: 15; V gene: TRBV6-5; CDR3 DNA: TGTGCCAGCACTCGGGGGGGCGGAGGAGTCACTGAAGCTTTCTTT; CDR3 protein: CASTRGGGGVTEAFF
J gene: TRBJ2-7; D gene: TRBD2; clone size: .; CDR3 length: 15; V gene: TRBV29-1; CDR3 DNA: TGCAGCGTTGAATCGGCTAGCGGGAAACCCTACGAGCAGTACTTC; CDR3 protein: CSVESASGKPYEQYF
J gene: TRBJ2-7; D gene: TRBD2; clone size: few; CDR3 length: 16; V gene: TRBV18; CDR3 DNA: TGTGCCAGCTCACACGAGCTTACTAGCGACGCCTACGAGCAGTACTTC; CDR3 protein: CASSHELTSDAYEQYF
J gene: TRBJ2-1; D gene: TRBD2; clone size: .; CDR3 length: 14; V gene: TRBV24-1; CDR3 DNA: TGTGCCACCAGGACTAGCGGGATCTACAATGAGCAGTTCTTC; CDR3 protein: CATRTSGIYNEQFF
J gene: TRBJ1-5; D gene: .; clone size: .; CDR3 length: 14; V gene: TRBV18; CDR3 DNA: TGTGCCAGCTCAAGGACAGATAGCAATCAGCCCCAGCATTTT; CDR3 protein: CASSRTDSNQPQHF
J gene: TRBJ1-1; D gene: .; clone size: few; CDR3 length: 11; V gene: TRBV12-3/TRBV12-4; CDR3 DNA: TGTGCCAGCAGTAGCGGAGGGAGAGCTTTCTTT; CDR3 protein: CASSSGGRAFF
J gene: TRBJ1-2; D gene: .; clone size: .; CDR3 length: 13; V gene: TRBV11-2; CDR3 DNA: TGTGCCAGCAGCTTAAAGGGGGTCATGGGCTACACCTTC; CDR3 protein: CASSLKGVMGYTF
J gene: TRBJ2-5; D gene: TRBD2; clone size: .; CDR3 length: 15; V gene: TRBV3-1/TRBV3-2; CDR3 DNA: TGTGCCAGCAGCGGGATTACGCAGGGAGGGGAGACCCAGTACTTC; CDR3 protein: CASSGITQGGETQYF
J gene: TRBJ2-2; D gene: TRBD1; clone size: few; CDR3 length: 15; V gene: TRBV18; CDR3 DNA: TGTGCCAGCTCACGACAGGGGGCGAACACCGGGGAGCTGTTTTTT; CDR3 protein: CASSRQGANTGELFF
J gene: TRBJ2-3; D gene: TRBD1; clone size: .; CDR3 length: 16; V gene: TRBV19; CDR3 DNA: TGTGCCAGTAGTATAGGTCAGGGGGCTAGCACAGATACGCAGTATTTT; CDR3 protein: CASSIGQGASTDTQYF
J gene: TRBJ2-6; D gene: .; clone size: .; CDR3 length: 16; V gene: TRBV10-2; CDR3 DNA: TGCGCCAGCCTAAAGCCACTTAGCTCTGGGGCCAACGTCCTGACTTTC; CDR3 protein: CASLKPLSSGANVLTF
J gene: TRBJ1-4; D gene: TRBD1; clone size: .; CDR3 length: 15; V gene: TRBV7-6; CDR3 DNA: TGTGCCAGCAGCTTAAACAGGGGGAATAATGAAAAACTGTTTTTT; CDR3 protein: CASSLNRGNNEKLFF
J gene: TRBJ2-3; D gene: TRBD2; clone size: .; CDR3 length: 16; V gene: TRBV6-2/TRBV6-3; CDR3 DNA: TGTGCCAGCAGTTACGGGGCTAGCGGGAGCACAGATACGCAGTATTTT; CDR3 protein: CASSYGASGSTDTQYF
J gene: TRBJ2-7; D gene: .; clone size: .; CDR3 length: 15; V gene: TRBV11-2; CDR3 DNA: TGTGCCAGCAGCTTAGGGCGGGCAGTTAGTTACGAGCAGTACTTC; CDR3 protein: CASSLGRAVSYEQYF
J gene: TRBJ2-1; D gene: .; clone size: .; CDR3 length: 12; V gene: TRBV29-1; CDR3 DNA: TGCAGCGTTGCGGCGGGAAACAATGAGCAGTTCTTC; CDR3 protein: CSVAAGNNEQFF
J gene: TRBJ1-4; D gene: TRBD1; clone size: .; CDR3 length: 14; V gene: TRBV13; CDR3 DNA: TGTGCCAGCAGCCTCACAGGGGTTGATGAAAAACTGTTTTTT; CDR3 protein: CASSLTGVDEKLFF
J gene: TRBJ1-1; D gene: .; clone size: few; CDR3 length: 16; V gene: TRBV18; CDR3 DNA: TGTGCCAGCTCTCCACGGGGGCGCGCCAGGGGCACTGAAGCTTTCTTT; CDR3 protein: CASSPRGRARGTEAFF
J gene: TRBJ2-7; D gene: TRBD1; clone size: .; CDR3 length: 15; V gene: TRBV18; CDR3 DNA: TGTGCCAGCTCCATTGGACAGGGGGTGGTCTACGAGCAGTACTTC; CDR3 protein: CASSIGQGVVYEQYF
J gene: TRBJ1-1; D gene: .; clone size: .; CDR3 length: 14; V gene: TRBV9; CDR3 DNA: TGTGCCAGCAACAACGCGGGGGGGAACACTGAAGCTTTCTTT; CDR3 protein: CASNNAGGNTEAFF
J gene: TRBJ1-4; D gene: .; clone size: .; CDR3 length: 17; V gene: TRBV7-9; CDR3 DNA: TGTGCCAGCAGCTTAAAACTGGGGGCGGATTCTAATGAAAAACTGTTTTTT; CDR3 protein: CASSLKLGADSNEKLFF
J gene: TRBJ1-3; D gene: TRBD1; clone size: many; CDR3 length: 14; V gene: TRBV27; CDR3 DNA: TGTGCCAGCGCATCCCGGGACAGCGAAAACACCATATATTTT; CDR3 protein: CASASRDSENTIYF
J gene: TRBJ2-7; D gene: .; clone size: .; CDR3 length: 13; V gene: TRBV3-1/TRBV3-2; CDR3 DNA: TGTGCCCCCAGCCAGGGGGGGCCCTGGGAGCAGTACTTC; CDR3 protein: CAPSQGGPWEQYF